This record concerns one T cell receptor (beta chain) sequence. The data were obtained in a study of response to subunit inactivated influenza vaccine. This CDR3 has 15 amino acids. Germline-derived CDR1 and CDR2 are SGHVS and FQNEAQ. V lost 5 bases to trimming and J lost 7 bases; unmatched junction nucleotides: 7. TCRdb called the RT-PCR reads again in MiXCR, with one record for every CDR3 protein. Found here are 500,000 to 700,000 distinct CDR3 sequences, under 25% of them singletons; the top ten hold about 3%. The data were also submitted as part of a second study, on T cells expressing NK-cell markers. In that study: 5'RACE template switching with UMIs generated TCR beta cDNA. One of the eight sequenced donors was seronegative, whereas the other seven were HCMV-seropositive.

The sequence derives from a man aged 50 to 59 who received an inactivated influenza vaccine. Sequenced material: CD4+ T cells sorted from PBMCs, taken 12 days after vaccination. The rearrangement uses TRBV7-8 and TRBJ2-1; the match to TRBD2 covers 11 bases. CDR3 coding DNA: TGTGCCAGCAGCATCCTTAGCGGGAGGGGAAATGAGCAGTTCTTC. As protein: CASSILSGRGNEQFF.